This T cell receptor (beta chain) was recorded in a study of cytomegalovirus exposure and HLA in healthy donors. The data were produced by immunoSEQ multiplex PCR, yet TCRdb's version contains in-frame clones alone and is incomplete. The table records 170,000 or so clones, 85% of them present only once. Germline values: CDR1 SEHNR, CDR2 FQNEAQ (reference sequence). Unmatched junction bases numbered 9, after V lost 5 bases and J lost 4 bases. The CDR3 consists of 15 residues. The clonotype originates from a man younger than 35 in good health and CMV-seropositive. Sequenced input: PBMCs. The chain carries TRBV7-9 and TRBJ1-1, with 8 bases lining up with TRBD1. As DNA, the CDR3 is TGTGCCAGCAGCGATACAGGGGGATACGTCACTGAAGCTTTCTTT. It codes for CASSDTGGYVTEAFF.